This T cell receptor beta chain was identified in a study of T-cell memory formation after mild COVID-19. Study context: TCR clustering was largely donor specific.

Trimming took off 5 bases at V and 0 bases at J, with 11 bases between the two ends. This CDR3 is built from 14 residues. CDR1 is MDHEN, CDR2 SYDVKM, per germline. One entry per CDR3 protein results from TCRdb running MiXCR on the 5' RACE reads. This sample has roughly 310,000 distinct CDR3 sequences, with 15% found just once. This receptor was identified in a man between 18 and 35 years old who had mild COVID-19 (a few samples of this study predate the infection). Cell type and time point are not known. The rearrangement joins TRBV28 to TRBJ2-7; D unresolved. Sequences were obtained from PBMCs or a T cell subset sorted from them (not recorded which). Here the CDR3 DNA reads TGTGCCAGCAGTCCTAACATACCCTCCTACGAGCAGTACGTC. Translated, it gives CASSPNIPSYEQYV.